This record concerns one T cell receptor (beta chain) sequence. Its specificity is unknown. Germline V CDR1 and CDR2: SGHRS, YFSETQ. This CDR3 has 16 residues. Trimming removed 0 bases at V and 2 bases at J, with 13 bases between. Using immunoSEQ multiplex PCR, the repertoire was profiled, and TCRdb retains in-frame clones only, with some absent. The top ten hold 1.5% to 2% of the sample, which has some 130,000 clones, 85% to 90% seen once. This specimen comes from a study of T cell responses to AZD1222 COVID-19 vaccine. Study-level findings and limits: Nearly half of the spike-specific TCRs reportedly recognize variant regions that carry no mutations. In all cases, repertoires were sampled only after the peak T cell response.

The sequence came from an adult in good health. J is TRBJ2-3 and V is TRBV5-1; D is possibly TRBD2 (6 bases). This specimen consisted of peripheral blood, obtained on day 0 of AZD1222 vaccination. CDR3 sequence (DNA): TGCGCCAGCAGCTTGGGTCTAGCGCAGGCCACAGATACGCAGTATTTT. It encodes CASSLGLAQATDTQYF.